This T cell receptor (beta chain) was identified during a study of cytomegalovirus exposure and HLA in healthy donors. Findings and caveats of the study: It was only CMV serostatus that was available as immune exposure information.

PCR primers comprised 60 Vbeta and 13 Jbeta primers. Libraries were prepared by immunoSEQ multiplex PCR; TCRdb keeps only in-frame clonotypes and omits some of them. The profile covers 180,000 or so clones, with around 80% appearing a single time and about 4.3% taken by the ten largest. In the case of this clone: Its antigen is unidentified.

The sequence derives from a woman in her 50s in good health and CMV-seropositive. The source material was PBMCs.

As DNA, the CDR3 is TGTGCCAGCAGACTTAGTAGCGGGCCCTACAATGAGCAGTTCTTC. Translating it yields CASRLSSGPYNEQFF. The chain recombines TRBV7-2 with TRBJ2-1, with TRBD2 identical over 7 bases. The CDR3 is 15 amino acids. With 6 bases clipped from V and 2 bases from J, the junction kept 7 bases outside the gene matches. Germline-derived CDR1 and CDR2 are SGHTA and FQGNSA.